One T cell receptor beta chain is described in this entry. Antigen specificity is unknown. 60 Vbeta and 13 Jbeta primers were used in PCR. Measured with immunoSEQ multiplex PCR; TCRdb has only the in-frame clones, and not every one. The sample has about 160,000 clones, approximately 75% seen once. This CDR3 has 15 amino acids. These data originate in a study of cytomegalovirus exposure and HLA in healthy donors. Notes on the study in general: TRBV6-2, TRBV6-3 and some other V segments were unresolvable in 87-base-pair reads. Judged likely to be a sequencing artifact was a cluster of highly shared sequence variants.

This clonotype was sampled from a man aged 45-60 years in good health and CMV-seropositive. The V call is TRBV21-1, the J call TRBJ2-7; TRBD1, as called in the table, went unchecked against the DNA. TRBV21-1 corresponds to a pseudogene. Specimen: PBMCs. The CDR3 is CASSTRTGFFSEQYF. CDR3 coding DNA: TGTGCCAGCAGCACCCGGACAGGGTTCTTTTCCGAGCAGTACTTC.